This is a list of T cell receptor beta chains from one sample in a study of OX40 agonist ivuxolimab in advanced cancers. Sequencing used immunoSEQ multiplex PCR; TCRdb keeps in-frame clones, though not all of them. The sample has about 49,000 clones, about four fifths seen once. The sequences come from CD4+ or CD8+ T cells sorted from blood, collected in a trial of the OX40 agonist ivuxolimab. Receptors were obtained from an adult with an advanced solid tumor such as melanoma, head and neck, liver or kidney cancer. The CDR3 runs from the conserved cysteine through the conserved F or W. Fields, in order: J gene, clone size, V gene, D gene, CDR3 DNA, CDR3 protein. A D gene is named only where the DNA matches it firmly. Rows give clone size only sometimes, using once, few, many, or a class for an expanded clone.

TRBJ2-3 - TRBV7-2 TRBD1 TGTGCCAGCAGCTTAGTGGGGACAGGGGGCACAGATACGCAGTATTTT CASSLVGTGGTDTQYF
TRBJ2-7 - TRBV6-1 TRBD1 TGTGCCAGCAGTCCTAATTGGACAGGGCAAGGCGAGCAGTACTTC CASSPNWTGQGEQYF
TRBJ1-6 - TRBV5-4 - TGTGCCAGCAGCCTTAACCGGGGGGGAAATTCACCCCTCCACTTT CASSLNRGGNSPLHF
TRBJ1-5 - TRBV7-9 TRBD1 TGTGCCAGCAGCCTACAGGGGTCAGGGGAAAGTCAGCCCCAGCATTTT CASSLQGSGESQPQHF
TRBJ1-1 - TRBV29-1 TRBD1 TGCAGCGGTGCACAGGGGACTAGCACTGAAGCTTTCTTT CSGAQGTSTEAFF
TRBJ2-5 - TRBV6-5 - TGTGCCATCTCCCGGGGGCACCAAGAGACCCAGTACTTC CAISRGHQETQYF
TRBJ1-5 - TRBV7-2 TRBD1 TGTGCCAGCAGCCAGGACAGGCGCAATCAGCCCCAGCATTTT CASSQDRRNQPQHF
TRBJ2-3 - TRBV11-3 - TGTGCCAGCAGCGCCAGCCCGAGGAGCACAGATACGCAGTATTTT CASSASPRSTDTQYF
TRBJ2-3 - TRBV29-1 - TGCAGCGTTGACCCGACTAGCACAGATACGCAGTATTTT CSVDPTSTDTQYF
TRBJ1-5 few TRBV18 - TGTGCCAGCTCTAGACAGGACAATCAGCCCCAGCATTTT CASSRQDNQPQHF
TRBJ2-1 - TRBV19 - TGTGCCAGTAGTATTTCGCGGGCCCCTTCCGATGAGCAGTTCTTC CASSISRAPSDEQFF
TRBJ2-2 - TRBV27 - TGTGCCAGCTCCCAGCGGACTCTACACAACACCGGGGAGCTGTTTTTT CASSQRTLHNTGELFF
TRBJ2-6 few TRBV10-3 - TGTGCCATCAGTGAGGACAACAGGTGGGGAGCTTTC CAISEDNRWGAF
TRBJ1-6 - TRBV5-8 - TGTGCCAGCACAGTTCGGTCGAGGTCACCCCTCCACTTT CASTVRSRSPLHF
TRBJ2-5 - TRBV7-2 - TGTGCCAGCAGCTTAGGGGGTCGAAAAGAGACCCAGTACTTC CASSLGGRKETQYF
TRBJ2-4 - TRBV19 TRBD1 TGTGCCAGCGGGGAGGACAGGGTAAACATTCAGTACTTC CASGEDRVNIQYF
TRBJ2-3 - TRBV2 - TGTGCCAGCAGCGTCAGGTACTCTAGCACAGATACGCAGTATTTT CASSVRYSSTDTQYF
TRBJ1-5 - TRBV7-2 - TGTGCCAGCAGCCTGGACGGGATTTATCAGCCCCAGCATTTT CASSLDGIYQPQHF
TRBJ2-7 - TRBV11-3 TRBD2 TGTGCCAGCAGCTCTGGACTAGCGGGACCCTACGAGCAGTACTTC CASSSGLAGPYEQYF
TRBJ2-1 few TRBV5-8 TRBD2 TGTGCCAGCAGCCCGAATCCAGGACTAGCGGGGATGGGTGAGCAGTTCTTC CASSPNPGLAGMGEQFF
TRBJ1-5 once TRBV19 - TGTGCCAGTAGTAGGAACACACTGGATCAGCCCCAGCATTTT CASSRNTLDQPQHF
TRBJ2-5 - TRBV10-2 TRBD1 TGCGCCAGCAGTGACCCGATAAGACAGGGCTTCTTTCGCGAGACCCAGTACTTC CASSDPIRQGFFRETQYF
TRBJ2-1 - TRBV28 TRBD2 TGTGCCAGCAGTCTGATAAGCGGGAGGGCCTACAATGAGCAGTTCTTC CASSLISGRAYNEQFF
TRBJ1-2 - TRBV6-6 - TGTGCCAGCAGTAGTGAGGGCCGCTATGGCTACACCTTC CASSSEGRYGYTF
TRBJ1-5 - TRBV14 - TGTGCCAGCAGCCCGCTCGAGGGGTCGTGTCCCGAGGGTGACAGCAATCAGCCCCAGCATTTT CASSPLEGSCPEGDSNQPQHF
TRBJ1-3 - TRBV10-2 - TGCGCCAGCAGCTCCCGGGGATTGGGAAACACCATATATTTT CASSSRGLGNTIYF
TRBJ1-2 - TRBV7-2 - TGTGCCAGCAGCTTAGGGGAGGCGGGGTCTGGCTACACCTTC CASSLGEAGSGYTF
TRBJ2-3 - TRBV7-2 - TGTGCCAGCAGCCGATCGGGCGCAGATACGCAGTATTTT CASSRSGADTQYF
TRBJ1-2 - TRBV28 - TGTGCCAGCAGTTTATCACAGTCCTCCTCCTATGGCTACACCTTC CASSLSQSSSYGYTF
TRBJ1-2 - TRBV7-2 - TGTGCCAGCAGCCTAGGGGGAGGCTACACCTTC CASSLGGGYTF
TRBJ2-7 - TRBV6-6 TRBD1 TGTGCCAGTCGGACAGGGGGATTCTACGAGCAGTACTTC CASRTGGFYEQYF
TRBJ1-3 - TRBV19 - TGTGCCAGTAGGGACACCCTCTCTGGAAACACCATATATTTT CASRDTLSGNTIYF
TRBJ2-5 - TRBV5-4 TRBD2 TGTGCCAGCAGCATCGGGAGGAAAGAGACCCAGTACTTC CASSIGRKETQYF
TRBJ2-2 - TRBV28 - TGTGCCAGCAGTTTAGTCGCCAGGCTGACCGGGGAGCTGTTTTTT CASSLVARLTGELFF
TRBJ2-2 - TRBV9 TRBD1 TGTGCCAGCAGCCCGAGGACAGGGGGCATGAACACCGGGGAGCTGTTTTTT CASSPRTGGMNTGELFF
TRBJ1-1 - TRBV6-5 - TGTGCCAGCAGTTACTACACTGAAGCTTTCTTT CASSYYTEAFF
TRBJ1-5 medium-sized TRBV19 TRBD1 TGTGCCACCGCGGACAGGGGGGAGGGGAAGCCCCAGCATTTT CATADRGEGKPQHF
TRBJ2-1 - TRBV6-5 - TGTGCCAGCAGTTTCGGACAGCACGGCAATGAGCAGTTCTTC CASSFGQHGNEQFF
TRBJ1-2 few TRBV27 - TGTGCCAGCAGTTTAAGGGGCGGCTATGGCTACACCTTC CASSLRGGYGYTF
TRBJ2-7 - TRBV11-2 - TGTGCCAGCAGCTTAGTGAATGGTGGAGAGCAGTACTTC CASSLVNGGEQYF